This T cell receptor beta chain was sequenced in a study of blood T cell repertoires in COVID-19 (dated by TCRdb to 2018 to 2020). Notes on the research overall: Collaborator samples came from the United States, Italy and Spain and covered acute and convalescent phases of COVID-19. The prospective study material was composed of cDNA or gDNA derived from T cells, B-cell-depleted T cells, or PBMCs. The dataset comprised deeply sampled blood TCRbeta repertoires from subjects exposed to, actively infected with, or recovered from COVID-19. A freely available public database, intended as a resource for researchers studying the immune response to SARS-CoV-2, is where the repertoires were released. Samples were obtained from the ongoing ImmuneRACE study (first 160 participants) and from some 1,300 subjects provided by 6 global collaborators. The sample metadata nearly always contained a de-identified subject ID, COVID-19 status, age in years and sex. Where available, HLA class I and class II types were taken from metadata supplied by the sample provider and were not determined by assay-based typing.

The immunoSEQ Assay, a bias-controlled multiplex PCR, was used to amplify TCRbeta CDR3 regions from genomic DNA. For the original study's pipeline: The number of nucleated cells in each sample was estimated from the amplification of reference gene primers within the assay. Sequence reads were collapsed and filtered to measure the absolute abundance of every unique TCRbeta CDR3 rearrangement. For each sample, productive Simpson clonality was calculated as the square root of Simpson's diversity index over productive rearrangements. TCRdb re-hosts the immuneACCESS table, in-frame sequences only. Its copies lack some clones; in the studies checked, an unresolved V gene accounts for under half of them, and the cause for the rest is not known. The DNA was the basis for D and trimming; V, J and clone size are from that table. This sample gives 70,000 to 95,000 clones in total; more than 80% of them show up just once. The top ten constitute around 2.9% of the sample.

In the case of this clone: Its specific antigen is unknown. There are no base qualities to consult, and no much larger clone falls within one base.

At one collaborating source in Seattle, patients were enrolled during active infection and were followed longitudinally through the course of disease. Each collaborating institution followed its own protocols to collect whole blood in K2EDTA tubes. For TCRbeta analysis, collaborator samples were shipped as frozen whole blood, as isolated PBMCs, or as DNA extracted from either sample type. CDR1 MNHEY and CDR2 SVGAGI were looked up in the germline V gene. Counted from cysteine to phenylalanine, this CDR3 has 15 amino acids. The kept DNA is CDR3 alone, 45 bases in frame from the first base. From V the trimming removes 0 bases and from J it removes 6 bases, while the gene matches leave 2 bases of the junction unaccounted for. Results and caveats for the whole study, not just this receptor: The quantity of clinical and demographic metadata differed by source and by participant and was supplied without curation.

The material sequenced was peripheral blood. The chain couples TRBV6-5 to TRBJ2-1; 10 of the junction bases match TRBD2. This receptor was identified in a man aged 45-65 years with COVID-19, enrolled during active disease. The CDR3 reads as follows: CASSYSGTSVNEQFF. The nucleotide sequence reads TGTGCCAGCAGTTACTCTGGGACTAGCGTCAATGAGCAGTTCTTC.